This TCR beta chain was sequenced during a study of T-cell reconstitution after alpha-beta-depleted transplantation in children. Per germline, CDR1 GTSNPN and CDR2 SVGIG (reference sequence). The CDR3 runs 14 residues. The V end lost 0 bases, the J end lost 1 base, and 7 bases lay between the germline ends. This sample's TCRbeta library carried unique molecular identifier barcodes. From the PCR reads, TCRdb called clonotypes with MiXCR, one entry per CDR3 protein. The table includes some 600,000 distinct CDR3 sequences, roughly 17% detected once. Sequencing was performed on PBMCs from the stem cell graft donor, taken from the stem cell graft. The source of this sequence is a human donor who donated a stem cell graft to a child with acute myeloid leukemia. The chain couples TRBV30 to TRBJ1-3; D is unresolved. In DNA form, the CDR3 reads TGTGCCTGGAGTGTTACCGGATCTGGAAACACCATATATTTT. This codes for CAWSVTGSGNTIYF. The entire variable domain, with the rest obtained from reference TRBV30 and TRBJ1-3, is as follows: SQTIHQWPATLVQPVGSPLSLECTVEGTSNPNLYWYRQAAGRGLQLLFYSVGIGQISSEVPQNLSASRPQDRQFILSSKKLLLSDSGFYLCAWSVTGSGNTIYFGEGSWLTVV.